The next 30 T cell receptor beta chains were all read from a single sample in a study of blood T cell repertoires in COVID-19. The data were produced by immunoSEQ multiplex PCR, yet TCRdb's version contains in-frame clones alone and is incomplete. The sample carries roughly 97,000 clones, 70% to 90% recorded once. The sequenced sample was peripheral blood. The receptor source for this set is a human donor in a cohort sampled during active COVID-19.

The rearrangement uses TRBV5-6 and TRBJ2-7; 16 bases are a match to TRBD2. The germline V gene encodes CDR1 SGHDT and CDR2 YYEEEE. The CDR3 has 18 residues. V shed 5 bases and J 6 bases; nucleotides not matched to a gene: 14. DNA for the CDR3: TGTGCCAGCAGTCCAGAGCAGGGACTAGCGGGAGGGCTCGGCGAGCAGTACTTC. It yields the protein CASSPEQGLAGGLGEQYF.

The chain uses TRBV9 and TRBJ2-5; D may be TRBD1 (6 bases). Germline CDR1 reads SGDLS; CDR2 reads YYNGEE. V lost 0 bases, J lost 5 bases, and 14 bases lay in between. This CDR3 region has 15 residues. CDR3 amino acids: CASSVAQQGLETQYF. CDR3 sequence (DNA): TGTGCCAGCAGCGTAGCCCAACAGGGTTTGGAGACCCAGTACTTC.

This clone appeared once. The V and J genes are TRBV23-1 and TRBJ2-3, with D perhaps TRBD1 (6 bases). TRBV23-1 is assigned to the ORF class and has an uncertain function. The CDR3 loop spans 17 amino acids. Trimming shortened V by 7 bases and J by 1 base, and 21 bases separated the two germline ends. This CDR3 reads CASTSPGEPEGTDTQYF. In DNA, the CDR3 is TGCGCCAGCACTTCCCCAGGGGAGCCCGAGGGCACAGATACGCAGTATTTT.

The J gene is TRBJ2-5, the V gene TRBV3-1 (or the pseudogene TRBV3-2); D might be TRBD1 (6 bases). Trimming removed 1 base from V and 2 bases from J, with 8 bases in between. Per the germline V gene, CDR1 is LGHDT and CDR2 is YNNKEL (reference sequence). The CDR3 totals 14 residues. As DNA, the CDR3 is TGTGCCAGCAGCCAAGGGGGGCTACAAGAGACCCAGTACTTC. Translating gives CASSQGGLQETQYF.

The chain's CDR3 is CASSPRDWTSGTVFF. Written as DNA, the CDR3 is TGTGCCAGCAGCCCTAGAGACTGGACTAGCGGGACGGTGTTCTTC. This chain links TRBV7-3 with TRBJ2-1; TRBD2 aligns across 12 bases. With 5 bases clipped from V and 15 bases from J, the junction kept 14 bases outside the gene matches. The CDR3 totals 15 residues. Germline CDR1 reads SGHTA; CDR2 reads FQGTGA.

This clone was counted a single time. One end of the junction varies from germline; a read error may be responsible. The chain has TRBV6-5 and TRBJ2-2; TRBD2 aligns across 10 bases. The CDR3 extends over 16 amino acids. The V gene's germline CDR1 is MNHEY and CDR2 SVGAGI. CDR3 DNA sequence: TGTGCCAGCAGATACTTAGCGGGAGGATCCACCGGGGAGCTGTTTTTT. It encodes CASRYLAGGSTGELFF.

The V and J genes are TRBV19 and TRBJ2-3, with D maybe TRBD2 (6 bases). V lost 1 base and J lost 5, with 16 bases in between. The germline V gene encodes CDR1 LNHDA and CDR2 SQIVND (reference sequence). The CDR3 sequence is 16 residues long. The CDR3 protein is CASSIVLTSAGDTQYF. CDR3 bases: TGTGCCAGTAGTATAGTCCTGACTAGTGCAGGAGATACGCAGTATTTT.

The gene calls are TRBV6-5 and TRBJ2-7, with 10 bases aligning to TRBD1. Germline V CDR1 and CDR2: MNHEY, SVGAGI. The CDR3 spans 15 residues. Germline trimming cut 6 bases from V and 1 base from J; bases unmatched to any gene: 6. For the CDR3, the DNA is TGTGCCAGCAGACCTCGGACAGGGGGATCCTACGAGCAGTACTTC. Translating it yields CASRPRTGGSYEQYF.

V is TRBV7-6 and J is TRBJ1-6; tentatively, D is TRBD1 (5 bases). V lost 0 bases and J 10 bases, leaving 19 bases between the germline ends. Germline V gene data show CDR1 as SGHVS and CDR2 as FNYEAQ. The CDR3 runs to 17 residues. The CDR3 here is CASSLAAGITPMSPLHF. The CDR3 coding sequence is TGTGCCAGCAGCTTAGCGGCAGGGATCACCCCTATGTCACCCCTCCACTTT.

The J gene is TRBJ2-5, the V gene TRBV5-1; the D is unclear. Germline loops: CDR1 SGHRS, CDR2 YFSETQ. V dropped 4 bases and J dropped 5 bases, with 12 bases sitting between them. The CDR3 is 13 amino acids. CDR3 DNA: TGCGCCAGCAGCCCCAGAAGTGCTGAGACCCAGTACTTC. Its protein product is CASSPRSAETQYF.

The rearrangement uses TRBV2 and TRBJ1-1; 8 bases are a match to TRBD1. With V trimmed by 7 bases and J by 5 bases, 6 bases remained unmatched. Looked up from germline, CDR1 is SNHLY and CDR2 is FYNNEI. This CDR3 has 13 amino acids. CDR3 nucleotide sequence: TGTGCCAGCAAAGGACAGGGAGGGACTGAAGCTTTCTTT. Its protein product is CASKGQGGTEAFF.

The V gene is TRBV10-3, the J gene TRBJ1-3; D is possibly TRBD1 (6 bases). Germline V gene sequence: CDR1 ENHRY, CDR2 SYGVKD. V lost 3 bases and J 3 bases, leaving 18 bases between the germline ends. This CDR3 is 17 amino acids long. This CDR3 reads CAISEPGAGEDGNTIYF. Written as DNA, the CDR3 is TGTGCCATCAGTGAACCGGGGGCGGGGGAGGATGGAAACACCATATATTTT.

This clone showed up just once. This chain connects TRBV3-1 (or the pseudogene TRBV3-2) to TRBJ2-7; 8 positions match TRBD1. This CDR3 is built from 16 residues. The germline V gene encodes CDR1 LGHDT and CDR2 YNNKEL (reference sequence). V lost 0 bases and J lost 6; bases outside the gene matches: 10. The CDR3, as DNA: TGTGCCAGCAGCCAAGATTGGACAGGGAATATTGGCGAGCAGTACTTC. It encodes CASSQDWTGNIGEQYF.

The chain employs TRBV7-3 and TRBJ2-1; TRBD2 might be the D (7 bases). Germline V gene sequence: CDR1 SGHTA, CDR2 FQGTGA. V lost 8 bases to trimming and J lost 8 bases, with 13 bases between them. This CDR3 has 12 amino acids. Written as DNA, the CDR3 is TGTGCCAGCGCCGCGCGGGGGCATGAGCAGTTCTTC. It yields the protein CASAARGHEQFF.

This rearrangement joins TRBV5-4 to TRBJ2-1; TRBD2 aligns across 16 bases. Trimming removed 0 bases from V and 4 bases from J; junction bases left unmatched: 7. The CDR3 is 19 amino acids. Germline CDR1 SGHNT, CDR2 YYREEE (reference sequence). The CDR3 protein is CASSLGPPGLAGGYNEQFF. For the CDR3, the DNA is TGTGCCAGCAGCTTGGGGCCCCCGGGACTAGCGGGAGGGTACAATGAGCAGTTCTTC.

The rearrangement uses TRBV4-2 and TRBJ2-7; maybe TRBD2 (6 bases). Trimming pared 3 bases from V and 2 bases from J, leaving 17 bases between. The CDR3 extends over 16 amino acids. Germline V gene sequence: CDR1 LGHNA, CDR2 YNFKEQ. The CDR3, as DNA: TGTGCCAGCAGCCAGGGAGCGGGCACAGGAACCTACGAGCAGTACTTC. Protein product: CASSQGAGTGTYEQYF.

J is TRBJ2-4 and V is TRBV29-1; the D is unclear. From germline, CDR1 is SQVTM and CDR2 ANQGSEA. V lost 3 bases and J lost 5, with 8 bases in between. The CDR3 sequence is 12 residues long. For the CDR3, the DNA is TGCAGCGTTGAGAGAGGAGAAAACATTCAGTACTTC. It specifies CSVERGENIQYF.

In its sample, this clone was seen once. The rearrangement links TRBV23-1 to TRBJ2-5; 14 nucleotides align to TRBD2. Being an ORF, TRBV23-1 has a function that is uncertain. Trimming removed 5 bases from V and 4 bases from J; junction bases left unmatched: 9. There are 17 residues in the CDR3. The CDR3 sequence: CASSSGLAGATGETQYF. The CDR3 coding sequence is TGCGCCAGCAGTTCGGGACTAGCGGGAGCCACCGGAGAGACCCAGTACTTC.

The chain carries TRBV28 and TRBJ1-2, with a possible D match to TRBD1 (6 bases). The CDR3 runs 13 residues. Germline CDR1 MDHEN, CDR2 SYDVKM. V lost 5 bases to trimming and J lost 8 bases, with 15 bases between them. CDR3: CASSPQDRGGYTF. DNA for the CDR3: TGTGCCAGCAGTCCCCAGGACAGAGGGGGCTACACCTTC.

The chain is built from TRBV4-3 and TRBJ1-3; no reliable D call. Germline CDR1 LGHNA, CDR2 YSLEER. The CDR3 is 15 amino acids. V shed 2 bases and J shed 2 bases, with 10 bases lying between them. DNA for the CDR3: TGCGCCAGCAGCCAATATTTGGAGCCTGGAAACACCATATATTTT. This gives the protein CASSQYLEPGNTIYF.

The chain links TRBV7-9 to TRBJ2-7; a weak D match, TRBD2 (5 bases). Per the germline V gene, CDR1 is SEHNR and CDR2 is FQNEAQ (reference sequence). The V gene lost 2 bases and the J gene lost 7 bases, with 12 bases spanning the gap. The CDR3 totals 13 residues. As DNA, the CDR3 is TGTGCCAGCAGCTTACTGACTATCGGGGAGCAGTACTTC. Its translation is CASSLLTIGEQYF.

The chain links TRBV5-1 to TRBJ2-1; 7 bases line up with TRBD1. V gave up 7 bases and J gave up 4 bases; unmatched junction bases: 8. The CDR3 has 14 amino acids. Germline-derived CDR1 and CDR2 are SGHRS and YFSETQ. The CDR3, as DNA: TGCGCCAGCTCCGGTGGGACAGCATACAATGAGCAGTTCTTC. Amino acids: CASSGGTAYNEQFF.

The chain combines TRBV6-1 with TRBJ1-2; 8 nucleotides align to TRBD1. Unmatched junction bases numbered 3, after V lost 2 bases and J lost 4 bases. Germline V gives CDR1 MNHNS, CDR2 SASEGT. The CDR3 covers 14 residues. The CDR3 nucleotides read TGTGCCAGCAGTGAAACCGGGACAGGCTATGGCTACACCTTC. This encodes CASSETGTGYGYTF.

This rearrangement joins TRBV6-5 to TRBJ2-7; a possible D gene is TRBD2 (5 bases). V lost 6 bases to trimming and J lost 0 bases, with 15 bases between them. Looked up from germline, CDR1 is MNHEY and CDR2 is SVGAGI. The CDR3 has 15 residues. The CDR3, as DNA: TGTGCCAGCAGCCGAGGACTTCTACTCTCCTACGAGCAGTACTTC. It yields the protein CASSRGLLLSYEQYF.

The V gene is TRBV28, the J gene TRBJ2-1; 9 nucleotides align to TRBD1. Germline V CDR1 and CDR2: MDHEN, SYDVKM. This CDR3 comprises 15 residues. V shed 9 bases and J 5 bases; nucleotides not matched to a gene: 11. In DNA, the CDR3 is TGTGCCAGTTTGCGGGGACAGGGTATCAACAATGAGCAGTTCTTC. Translated: CASLRGQGINNEQFF.

This clone was found once. The chain uses TRBV7-2 and TRBJ2-7; 9 nucleotides match TRBD2. V was pared by 3 bases and J by 2 bases, with 5 bases of the junction left unmatched. This CDR3 comprises 15 residues. Germline lookup yields CDR1 SGHTA and CDR2 FQGNSA. This chain's CDR3 is CASSFRGRGTYEQYF. The CDR3 nucleotides read TGTGCCAGCAGCTTTCGCGGGAGGGGCACCTACGAGCAGTACTTC. Full variable domain (rest looked up from reference TRBV7-2 and TRBJ2-7): GAGVSQSPSNKVTEKGKDVELRCDPISGHTALYWYRQSLGQGLEFLIYFQGNSAPDKSGLPSDRFSAERTGGSVSTLTIQRTQQEDSAVYLCASSFRGRGTYEQYFGPGTRLTVT.

V and J are TRBV5-1 and TRBJ2-5, with D possibly TRBD1 on 6 matching bases. CDR3 size: 15 residues. Trimming removed 4 bases at V and 2 bases at J, with 15 bases between. Germline V lookup: CDR1 SGHRS, CDR2 YFSETQ. CDR3 residues: CASSQFSGEQETQYF. CDR3 nucleotide sequence: TGCGCCAGCAGCCAGTTCTCAGGGGAACAAGAGACCCAGTACTTC.

The rearrangement uses TRBV10-3 and TRBJ2-2; D may be TRBD2 (6 bases). V shed 2 bases and J shed 0 bases, with 25 bases lying between them. CDR1 is ENHRY and CDR2 is SYGVKD in the germline V gene. The CDR3 spans 21 residues. The CDR3 DNA is TGTGCCATCAGTGAGCCGAACCCGGAGCGGGTTACCCCCGCGAACACCGGGGAGCTGTTTTTT. The encoded protein is CAISEPNPERVTPANTGELFF.

In its sample, this clone was seen once. The chain couples TRBV9 to TRBJ2-2, with TRBD2 matching 9 bases. Germline V gene sequence: CDR1 SGDLS, CDR2 YYNGEE. The J segment lost 1 base and the V segment lost 3 bases, leaving 4 bases of the junction unmatched. This CDR3 is 16 amino acids long. The CDR3 loop reads CASSAGTSRNTGELFF. CDR3 nucleotide sequence: TGTGCCAGCAGCGCCGGGACTAGCAGGAACACCGGGGAGCTGTTTTTT.

The gene calls are TRBV3-1 (or the pseudogene TRBV3-2) and TRBJ2-7; TRBD2 agrees at 8 bases. J lost 0 bases, V lost 4 bases, and 11 bases had no gene match. Germline values: CDR1 LGHDT, CDR2 YNNKEL (reference sequence). The CDR3 runs 17 residues. CDR3 protein: CASSLRDSGTRSYEQYF. CDR3 DNA sequence: TGTGCCAGCAGCCTAAGGGATAGCGGGACCCGCTCCTACGAGCAGTACTTC.